This T cell receptor beta chain is from a study of control samples from healthy donors and cancer patients (TCRdb year 2020). V sheds 6 bases and J sheds 8 bases, leaving 18 bases between their ends. CDR1 SGHKS and CDR2 YYEKEE are derived from the germline V gene (reference sequence). Reading from cysteine to phenylalanine, the CDR3 counts 14 amino acids. Just CDR3 DNA is preserved here, 42 bases in frame from base 1. Notes on this clone: Its target antigen remains unknown. Qualities for individual bases were not recorded, and no much larger clone is one base off.

The library was prepared using the immunoSEQ multiplex PCR assay. The immuneACCESS repertoire file appears here via TCRdb, limited to in-frame rearrangements. These files lack a portion of the clones; in checked studies, under half of the deficit traces to unresolved V genes, and the cause of the others is not known. This sample is represented by around 80,000 clones; 90% to 95% of them were singletons. The biggest ten clones account for 17% of the sample. The receptor chain draws on TRBV5-5 and TRBJ2-4; TRBD1 is possibly the D segment (6 matching bases). The clonotype comes from a man over 45 in good health. The sample consisted of blood. The CDR3 here reads CASTIQGVEDIQYF. The DNA reads as follows: TGTGCCAGCACCATACAGGGAGTAGAGGACATTCAGTACTTC.